The 3 T cell receptor beta chains below were found in one sample sequenced in a study of identifying expanded T cells in peripheral blood. Profiling relied on immunoSEQ multiplex PCR, and the TCRdb table lists in-frame clones only, not all of them. The sample yields tens of thousands of clones, over 75% seen once. Sequenced sample: blood. Receptor source: a person aged 18-70 years in good health.

Of note for this clone: This specimen includes other DNA sequences encoding the same CDR3. The gene calls are TRBV27 and TRBJ2-1; D gene unclear. CDR3 size: 14 residues. V shed 2 bases and J shed 0 bases, with 5 bases lying between them. Germline-derived CDR1 and CDR2 are MNHEY and SMNVEV (reference sequence). Here the CDR3 DNA reads TGTGCCAGCAGTTTAACGGGCTCCTACAATGAGCAGTTCTTC. Translated: CASSLTGSYNEQFF.

This chain joins TRBV5-5 and TRBJ2-7; 8 bases match TRBD2. This CDR3 is 14 amino acids long. After removal of 4 bases from V and 2 bases from J, the junction contained 5 bases not matched to a gene. The V gene's germline CDR1 is SGHKS and CDR2 YYEKEE (reference sequence). CDR3 DNA sequence: TGTGCCAGCAGCCGTAGCGGGACCACCTACGAGCAGTACTTC. Protein product: CASSRSGTTYEQYF.

This clone was seen only a few times. V gene TRBV18 combines with J gene TRBJ2-7; 12 nucleotides match TRBD1. Trimming at V came to 3 bases and at J to 4 bases, leaving 7 bases not matched to a gene. The germline V gene has CDR1 KGHSH and CDR2 LQKENI. The CDR3 has 16 residues. The CDR3 DNA reads as TGTGCCAGCTCACCGCAGCCGGGACAGGGGGCTTACGAGCAGTACTTC. Residues: CASSPQPGQGAYEQYF.